Below, 22 T cell receptor beta chains from the same sample are listed, as sequenced in a study of STAT5B mutations in CD4+ large granular lymphocyte leukemia. Data came from immunoSEQ multiplex PCR; TCRdb stores just in-frame clones and leaves some out. The table shows about 35,000 clones, with over 60% occurring only once. Sequencing input: CD4+ T cells from blood buffy coats. Receptors originate from a human donor in good health.

The chain has TRBV6-1 and TRBJ2-7; TRBD2 might be the D (5 bases). The CDR3 runs to 17 residues. The germline V and J ends were trimmed by 4 bases and 2 bases, with 21 bases remaining between them. Germline V gene sequence: CDR1 MNHNS, CDR2 SASEGT. The CDR3 reads CASSVGAGEIRAYEQYF. The CDR3 region has the DNA TGTGCCAGCAGTGTAGGTGCCGGGGAGATAAGGGCCTACGAGCAGTACTTC.

J is TRBJ1-2 and V is TRBV19; perhaps TRBD1 as D (6 bases). Between the trimmed V and J ends, which lost 6 bases and 4 bases, there was a span of 18 bases. CDR3 length: 15 residues. Germline loops: CDR1 LNHDA, CDR2 SQIVND (reference sequence). CDR3 coding DNA: TGTGCCAGTAGCGACACAGGGACGTTCAGCTATGGCTACACCTTC. Its translation is CASSDTGTFSYGYTF.

The gene calls are TRBV7-6 and TRBJ1-2, with a weak D call TRBD1 (5 bases). The germline V gene encodes CDR1 SGHVS and CDR2 FNYEAQ. V dropped 5 bases and J dropped 8 bases, with 27 bases sitting between them. The CDR3 sequence is 17 residues long. The CDR3 sequence is CASSPEAGAPPNYGYTF. The CDR3 DNA is TGTGCCAGCAGCCCTGAGGCCGGGGCACCACCAAATTACGGCTACACCTTC.

This chain uses TRBV5-4 with TRBJ2-2, with TRBD2 as a possible D gene (6 bases). The CDR3 is made up of 15 amino acids. Germline CDR1 and CDR2: SGHNT and YYREEE (reference sequence). Deletions cut 4 bases from V and 6 bases from J, with 16 bases between. The CDR3 protein is CASSRDWGVPGELFF. CDR3 nucleotides: TGTGCCAGCAGCCGGGATTGGGGGGTCCCCGGGGAGCTGTTTTTT.

The V call is TRBV10-1, the J call TRBJ2-1; D remains unclear. CDR3 length equals 15 residues. Germline-derived CDR1 and CDR2 are WNHNN and SYGVQD (reference sequence). Deletions cut 10 bases from V and 0 bases from J, with 16 bases between. CDR3 DNA: TGCGCCACCTCCAACCGGGCTAGCTCCTACAATGAGCAGTTCTTC. Translation gives CATSNRASSYNEQFF.

This clone was observed a handful of times. The chain carries TRBV4-1 and TRBJ2-4; 8 positions match TRBD1. Looked up from germline, CDR1 is MGHRA and CDR2 is YSYEKL. V trimming: 0 bases; J trimming: 0 bases; junction bases outside the gene matches: 7. The CDR3 length is 18 residues. The CDR3 is CASSQDQPGQVAKNIQYF. CDR3 DNA sequence: TGCGCCAGCAGCCAAGATCAGCCGGGACAGGTAGCCAAAAACATTCAGTACTTC.

This clone was recorded only once. The chain recombines TRBV11-3 with TRBJ2-2, with D maybe TRBD2 (5 bases). Germline V gives CDR1 SGHNT, CDR2 YENEEA. V lost 5 bases and J lost 0, with 19 bases in between. The CDR3 covers 18 residues. Here the CDR3 reads CASSPSHSRLTNTGELFF. The CDR3 DNA sequence: TGTGCCAGCAGCCCTAGCCACAGCCGCCTTACGAACACCGGGGAGCTGTTTTTT. Together with reference TRBV11-3 and TRBJ2-2, the CDR3 gives the full variable domain: EAGVVQSPRYKIIEKKQPVAFWCNPISGHNTLYWYLQNLGQGPELLIRYENEEAVDDSQLPKDRFSAERLKGVDSTLKIQPAELGDSAVYLCASSPSHSRLTNTGELFFGEGSRLTVL.

The rearrangement links TRBV29-1 to TRBJ2-1; 7 bases match TRBD2. V lost 4 bases to trimming and J lost 5 bases; unmatched junction nucleotides: 8. The CDR3 sequence is 14 residues long. From germline, CDR1 is SQVTM and CDR2 ANQGSEA. CDR3 nucleotide sequence: TGCAGCGTTGCTGCGGGAGCGTTTGACAATGAGCAGTTCTTC. This encodes CSVAAGAFDNEQFF.

This chain uses TRBV10-3 with TRBJ2-3, with 10 bases aligning to TRBD2. The germline gives CDR1 ENHRY, CDR2 SYGVKD. V dropped 6 bases and J dropped 5; count of bases not matched to a gene: 11. The CDR3 is 16 residues long. The CDR3 region has the DNA TGTGCCATCAGAAATGGGCGAGCGGGAGGGCGAGATACGCAGTATTTT. Translated, it gives CAIRNGRAGGRDTQYF.

The chain carries TRBV7-8 and TRBJ1-2; tentative D call: TRBD1 (5 bases). CDR1 and CDR2 (germline): SGHVS, FQNEAQ. Trimming took off 1 base at V and 4 bases at J, with 10 bases between the two ends. The CDR3 is 14 residues long. In DNA, the CDR3 is TGTGCCAGCAGCTTAGGAGGGGAGGGCTATGGCTACACCTTC. This translates into CASSLGGEGYGYTF.

This chain joins TRBV6-1 and TRBJ2-7, with no clear D. V was clipped by 3 bases and J by 3 bases, with 6 bases between them. Germline-derived CDR1 and CDR2 are MNHNS and SASEGT. The CDR3 loop spans 12 amino acids. The CDR3 loop reads CASSDFYYEQYF. For the CDR3, the DNA is TGTGCCAGCAGTGATTTCTACTACGAGCAGTACTTC.

This clone was found once. V usage is TRBV6-5 and J usage is TRBJ1-2, with TRBD1 identical over 7 bases. CDR1 and CDR2 from the germline V gene are MNHEY and SVGAGI. Trimming cost V 5 bases and J 8 bases; bases outside gene matches: 14. The CDR3 is 15 residues long. The CDR3 region is CASSPTGEKGGGYTF. The CDR3 DNA follows: TGTGCCAGCAGTCCCACAGGGGAAAAAGGTGGAGGCTACACCTTC.

J is TRBJ2-1 and V is TRBV6-1; unclear D gene. The CDR3 length is 14 residues. The germline V and J ends were trimmed by 6 bases and 3 bases, with 12 bases remaining between them. CDR1 and CDR2 from the germline V gene are MNHNS and SASEGT. In DNA form, the CDR3 reads TGTGCCAGCAGCCCCCTCGTAGGCTACAATGAGCAGTTCTTC. Translating gives CASSPLVGYNEQFF.

This chain uses TRBV27 with TRBJ2-5; 10 bases agree with TRBD1. V lost 5 bases, J lost 5 bases, and 2 bases stayed unmatched. This CDR3 has 13 amino acids. Germline assignment: CDR1 MNHEY and CDR2 SMNVEV (reference sequence). The CDR3 sequence is CASSDRGRETQYF. The CDR3 DNA is TGTGCCAGCAGTGACAGGGGGCGGGAGACCCAGTACTTC.

The rearrangement uses TRBV6-1 and TRBJ1-3; TRBD1 is a possible D gene (5 bases). With 3 bases removed from V and 4 bases from J, the gap between germline ends came to 13 bases. CDR3 length: 15 amino acids. Germline loops: CDR1 MNHNS, CDR2 SASEGT. CDR3 amino acids: CASSEAGRVGNTIYF. The CDR3, as DNA: TGTGCCAGCAGTGAGGCTGGCAGGGTAGGAAACACCATATATTTT.

The chain uses TRBV10-3 and TRBJ1-2, with a weak D call TRBD1 (6 bases). This CDR3 is 15 amino acids long. Germline V lookup: CDR1 ENHRY, CDR2 SYGVKD. V was shortened by 3 bases and J by 5 bases, with 16 bases between the two germline ends. CDR3 nucleotide sequence: TGTGCCATCAGTGAAACAGGGAAGGGGACTTATGGCTACACCTTC. It is translated as CAISETGKGTYGYTF.

The J gene is TRBJ1-1, the V gene TRBV5-1, with D perhaps TRBD1 (5 bases). In germline, CDR1 is SGHRS, CDR2 YFSETQ. The CDR3 is 17 amino acids. The V gene lost 5 bases and the J gene lost 4 bases, with 24 bases spanning the gap. CDR3 protein: CASSLRGGISGGTEAFF. The CDR3 DNA sequence: TGCGCCAGCAGTTTACGGGGCGGCATCTCGGGAGGCACTGAAGCTTTCTTT.

CDR3 coding DNA: TGTGCCAGCAGGCCCCCGACAGGGGGTTGGACTGAAGCTTTCTTT. Its protein product is CASRPPTGGWTEAFF. The chain links TRBV6-5 to TRBJ1-1; 9 bases are shared with TRBD1. CDR1 and CDR2 from the germline V gene are MNHEY and SVGAGI. V lost 6 bases, J lost 5 bases, and 10 bases stayed unmatched. CDR3 length: 15 amino acids.

This chain joins TRBV6-5 and TRBJ2-3; D is perhaps TRBD2 (7 bases). CDR3 length: 15 amino acids. Trimming removed 0 bases at V and 2 bases at J, with 9 bases between. Germline V lookup: CDR1 MNHEY, CDR2 SVGAGI. The CDR3 DNA reads TGTGCCAGCAGTTACTCGGGGGGGCCCACAGATACGCAGTATTTT. Translated: CASSYSGGPTDTQYF.

This chain uses TRBV10-3 with TRBJ2-7; weak D call: TRBD1 (6 bases). The CDR3 loop spans 13 amino acids. V lost 11 bases and J lost 2, with 16 bases in between. Germline V gene lookup returns CDR1 ENHRY and CDR2 SYGVKD. CDR3 amino acids: CASSRDTTYEQYF. The CDR3 DNA reads TGTGCCTCCTCCCGGGACACAACCTACGAGCAGTACTTC.

This clone was picked up a small number of times. The chain combines TRBV5-6 with TRBJ2-7; D may be TRBD1 (5 bases). V lost 0 bases, J lost 6 bases, and 10 bases lay in between. The germline gives CDR1 SGHDT, CDR2 YYEEEE. This CDR3 comprises 13 residues. CDR3 DNA sequence: TGTGCCAGCAGCTTGGGGCAGGGTGCCGAGCAGTACTTC. Protein: CASSLGQGAEQYF.

The chain combines TRBV6-7 with TRBJ2-7; the match to TRBD2 covers 7 bases. TRBV6-7 is designated an ORF whose function remains uncertain. Trimming took 4 bases from V and 1 from J; bases not matched to a gene: 10. The CDR3 has 16 amino acids. The CDR3 sequence is CASSSRGSGKSYEQYF. As DNA, the CDR3 is TGTGCCAGCAGTTCTCGGGGGAGCGGGAAATCCTACGAGCAGTACTTC.